The 30 T cell receptor beta chains below all came from one sample that was sequenced in a study of identical twins. One entry per CDR3 protein, called by TCRdb with MiXCR from the 5' RACE reads. There are more than 1.5 million distinct CDR3 sequences in the sample; less than 40% occur only once, and around 0.3% lies in the top ten. Specimen: cord blood. The receptors derive from a newborn girl in good health.

This chain connects TRBV12-3 or TRBV12-4 to TRBJ2-5; D unclear. This CDR3 is 13 amino acids long. Trimming left V 6 bases short and J 4 bases short, with 12 bases between. CDR3: CASRRLPLETQYF. DNA for the CDR3: TGTGCCAGCAGACGCCTGCCTCTAGAGACCCAGTACTTC.

The rearrangement links TRBV20-1 to TRBJ2-3; 7 nucleotides line up with TRBD2. V lost 7 bases to trimming and J lost 4 bases; unmatched junction nucleotides: 17. The CDR3 has 16 amino acids. Germline lookup yields CDR1 DFQATT and CDR2 SNEGSKA (reference sequence). The chain's CDR3 is CSVPRPLAVVADTQYF. CDR3 DNA: TGCAGTGTCCCTCGGCCCCTAGCGGTCGTTGCAGATACGCAGTATTTT.

The genes are TRBV20-1 and TRBJ2-5; tentatively, D is TRBD2 (6 bases). Germline loops: CDR1 DFQATT, CDR2 SNEGSKA (reference sequence). V lost 3 bases, J lost 2 bases, and 16 bases lay in between. This CDR3 comprises 15 residues. The CDR3, as DNA: TGCAGTGCTAGTGGGGTAGCGGCGGGTCAAGAGACCCAGTACTTC. It is translated as CSASGVAAGQETQYF.

The chain combines TRBV5-1 with TRBJ2-1; D remains unclear. CDR3 length: 15 residues. V lost 1 base and J lost 1, with 9 bases in between. Germline V gives CDR1 SGHRS, CDR2 YFSETQ. The chain's CDR3 is CASSLWLGSYNEQFF. CDR3 sequence (DNA): TGCGCCAGCAGCTTGTGGCTAGGGTCCTACAATGAGCAGTTCTTC. The full variable domain, its missing parts supplied by reference TRBV5-1 and TRBJ2-1, is KAGVTQTPRYLIKTRGQQVTLSCSPISGHRSVSWYQQTPGQGLQFLFEYFSETQRNKGNFPGRFSGRQFSNSRSEMNVSTLELGDSALYLCASSLWLGSYNEQFFGPGTRLTVL.

This clonotype was detected only a few times. The J gene is TRBJ1-6, the V gene TRBV21-1; whether TRBD1, the table's D call, matches the DNA was not checked. TRBV21-1 is a pseudogene. The CDR3 covers 21 residues. DNA for the CDR3: TGTGCCAGCAGCAAAGGGTGCAGAGGACAGGGGAAAGAGAGCTATAATTCACCCCTCCACTTT. Amino acid sequence: CASSKGCRGQGKESYNSPLHF.

A few counts support this clonotype. The V gene is TRBV11-1, the J gene TRBJ1-3; D unresolved. There are 14 residues in the CDR3. Looked up from germline, CDR1 is SGHAT and CDR2 is FQDESV (reference sequence). Trimming stripped 5 bases from V and 4 bases from J, with 12 bases between. The DNA of the CDR3 is TGTGCCAGCAGCGCCAACGGGCTCGGAAACACCATATATTTT. It is translated as CASSANGLGNTIYF.

The chain links TRBV6-5 to TRBJ2-1; D not certain. The V gene lost 0 bases and the J gene lost 8 bases, with 8 bases spanning the gap. Germline loops: CDR1 MNHEY, CDR2 SVGAGI. This CDR3 has 13 amino acids. CDR3: CASSYSVVDEQFF. Here the CDR3 DNA reads TGTGCCAGCAGTTACTCGGTGGTTGATGAGCAGTTCTTC.

The sample holds a few counts of this clonotype. The chain couples TRBV2 to TRBJ1-5; D gene ambiguous. This CDR3 is 16 amino acids long. V was pared by 4 bases and J by 1 base, with 14 bases between. The V gene's germline CDR1 is SNHLY and CDR2 FYNNEI. The CDR3 region is CASSVGRVGSNQPQHF. Written as DNA, the CDR3 is TGTGCCAGCAGTGTCGGAAGGGTAGGGAGCAATCAGCCCCAGCATTTT.

V is TRBV20-1 and J is TRBJ2-7, with 9 bases that match TRBD1. V was pared by 4 bases and J by 2 bases, with 3 bases of the junction left unmatched. CDR1 and CDR2 (germline): DFQATT, SNEGSKA (reference sequence). The CDR3 is made up of 13 amino acids. In nucleotides, the CDR3 is TGCAGTGCTATCCGACAGGGGGCCTACGAGCAGTACTTC. Translated: CSAIRQGAYEQYF.

The chain is built from TRBV7-7 and TRBJ2-4; 8 positions agree with TRBD2. Near its end, the DNA agrees better with TRBJ2-7, so the J call may be wrong. This CDR3 comprises 16 residues. Germline CDR1 is SSHAT and CDR2 is FNYEAQ (reference sequence). The CDR3 nucleotides are TGTGCCAGCAGCCATCAACCCCCGCTAGCGGGTGGCGAGCAGTACTTC. As protein: CASSHQPPLAGGEQYF.

A note on this clonotype: Possible read error: a much larger clone is one base away. CDR3 sequence (DNA): TGTGCCAGCAGTTTAGTGGGAGTTCCCTACAATGGGCAGTTCTTC. This sequence encodes CASSLVGVPYNGQFF. The chain is built from TRBV12-3 or TRBV12-4 and TRBJ2-1, with TRBD2 as a possible D gene (5 bases). This CDR3 region has 15 residues.

The rearrangement uses TRBV5-1 and TRBJ1-2; tentative D call: TRBD1 (6 bases). Germline assignment: CDR1 SGHRS and CDR2 YFSETQ. The ends were cut back, 3 bases at V and 6 bases at J, with 9 bases in the middle. This CDR3 has 12 amino acids. CDR3 nucleotide sequence: TGCGCCAGCAGCTCGTCAGGGGATGGCTACACCTTC. This sequence encodes CASSSSGDGYTF.

The V and J genes are TRBV30 and TRBJ2-2, with a weak D call TRBD2 (7 bases). V was pared by 8 bases and J by 0 bases, with 13 bases between. Germline V CDR1 and CDR2: GTSNPN, SVGIG (reference sequence). The CDR3 sequence is 14 residues long. CDR3 region: CARGGLSNTGELFF. The CDR3 bases are TGTGCCAGGGGGGGTCTGTCGAACACCGGGGAGCTGTTTTTT.

Many counts were recorded for this clonotype. The V and J genes are TRBV24-1 and TRBJ2-3, with D possibly called TRBD1 or TRBD2 (6 bases each). Looked up from germline, CDR1 is KGHDR and CDR2 is SFDVKD. Trimming left V 3 bases short and J 7 bases short, with 19 bases between. The CDR3 has 16 amino acids. CDR3 loop: CATSDPPGRGGNTQYF. Written as DNA, the CDR3 is TGTGCCACCAGTGATCCGCCAGGCAGGGGAGGTAATACGCAGTATTTT.

Only a few counts were recorded for this clonotype. The rearrangement joins TRBV2 to TRBJ2-7; D call uncertain. CDR1 and CDR2 from the germline V gene are SNHLY and FYNNEI. The CDR3 sequence is 13 residues long. The V gene lost 7 bases and the J gene lost 3 bases, with 13 bases spanning the gap. The chain's CDR3 is CASTRYWGYEQYF. For the CDR3, the DNA is TGTGCCAGCACGAGGTATTGGGGCTACGAGCAGTACTTC.

The chain links TRBV10-3 to TRBJ2-7; 8 nucleotides align to TRBD1. The CDR3 has 16 residues. Germline V gene data show CDR1 as ENHRY and CDR2 as SYGVKD. Trimming cost V 6 bases and J 3 bases; bases outside gene matches: 13. The CDR3 coding sequence is TGTGCCATCAGGCGCGCAGGGGGCGTAGGGTACTACGAGCAGTACTTC. This translates into CAIRRAGGVGYYEQYF.

Comment on this clonotype: One end of the junction does not line up with germline, which may come from a read error. This chain links TRBV5-1 with TRBJ2-3; 13 bases map to TRBD2. This CDR3 has 16 residues. Germline CDR1 SGHRS, CDR2 YFSETQ. The CDR3 nucleotides are TGCGCCAGCAGACGACGACTAGCGGGAGGCTTAGATGCGCAGTATTTT. Translating it yields CASRRRLAGGLDAQYF. Supplemented by reference TRBV5-1 and TRBJ2-3, the full variable domain reads KAGVTQTPRYLIKTRGQQVTLSCSPISGHRSVSWYQQTPGQGLQFLFEYFSETQRNKGNFPGRFSGRQFSNSRSEMNVSTLELGDSALYLCASRRRLAGGLDAQYFGPGTRLTVL.

A note on this clonotype: Compared with germline, one end of the junction differs, possibly owing to a read error. V usage is TRBV5-1 and J usage is TRBJ2-3; D gene ambiguous. CDR3 length: 16 residues. Germline CDR1 reads SGHRS; CDR2 reads YFSETQ. The CDR3 nucleotides read TGCGCCTGCAGCTTGGTTACGGCAGTATCCACAGATACGCAGTATTTT. It translates to CACSLVTAVSTDTQYF.

This clonotype was detected many times. The chain joins TRBV4-2 to TRBJ2-7, with 11 bases matching TRBD1. This CDR3 has 15 residues. J was trimmed by 4 bases and V by 0 bases; bases with no gene match: 2. The V gene's germline CDR1 is LGHNA and CDR2 YNFKEQ. CDR3 region: CASSQEGQGAYEQYF. Written as DNA, the CDR3 is TGTGCCAGCAGCCAAGAAGGACAGGGGGCTTACGAGCAGTACTTC.

The V and J genes are TRBV5-1 and TRBJ2-3, with 12 bases matching TRBD2. J lost 3 bases, V lost 5 bases, and 16 bases had no gene match. Looked up from germline, CDR1 is SGHRS and CDR2 is YFSETQ. The CDR3 spans 19 residues. CDR3 residues: CASSLPSGRALRRTDTQYF. The CDR3 nucleotides are TGCGCCAGCAGTCTCCCTAGCGGGAGGGCCCTGAGGAGGACAGATACGCAGTATTTT.

V is TRBV25-1 and J is TRBJ1-5; no clear D gene. The germline V gene encodes CDR1 MGHDK and CDR2 SYGVNS. This CDR3 spans 15 amino acids. Trimming took off 1 base at V and 5 bases at J, with 12 bases between the two ends. In nucleotides, the CDR3 is TGTGCCAGCAGTGAATCGCGGTCGGGAGATCAGCCCCAGCATTTT. Translating gives CASSESRSGDQPQHF.

V gene TRBV7-2 combines with J gene TRBJ1-2; D is ambiguous. V was cut by 0 bases and J by 8 bases, with 7 bases left in between. CDR3 size: 12 residues. CDR1 and CDR2 from the germline V gene are SGHTA and FQGNSA. CDR3 in amino acids: CASSLASRGYTF. The CDR3 DNA is TGTGCCAGCAGCTTAGCAAGTCGGGGCTACACCTTC. Full variable domain (remainder filled in from reference TRBV7-2 and TRBJ1-2): GAGVSQSPSNKVTEKGKDVELRCDPISGHTALYWYRQSLGQGLEFLIYFQGNSAPDKSGLPSDRFSAERTGGSVSTLTIQRTQQEDSAVYLCASSLASRGYTFGSGTRLTVV.

This clonotype was seen more than once but under ten times. This chain joins TRBV20-1 and TRBJ2-1; no clear D. CDR3 length equals 10 residues. The germline CDR1 and CDR2 sequences are DFQATT and SNEGSKA (reference sequence). V lost 7 bases and J 8 bases, leaving 9 bases between the germline ends. In DNA form, the CDR3 reads TGCAGTGGTTCGGGCGATGAGCAGTTCTTC. Its protein is CSGSGDEQFF.

This clonotype turned up a few times. This chain links TRBV7-8 with TRBJ1-2; 10 bases line up with TRBD1. Per germline, CDR1 SGHVS and CDR2 FQNEAQ. The CDR3 is made up of 15 amino acids. V gave up 7 bases and J gave up 10 bases; unmatched junction bases: 15. This chain's CDR3 is CASIPEGGTGAVYTF. The CDR3 DNA follows: TGTGCCAGCATTCCAGAGGGCGGGACAGGGGCTGTCTACACCTTC. The variable domain in full, completed from reference TRBV7-8 and TRBJ1-2, reads GAGVSQSPRYKVAKRGQDVALRCDPISGHVSLFWYQQALGQGPEFLTYFQNEAQLDKSGLPSDRFFAERPEGSVSTLKIQRTQQEDSAVYLCASIPEGGTGAVYTFGSGTRLTVV.

This clonotype was counted between two and nine times. This chain links TRBV28 with TRBJ1-5, with 10 bases fitting TRBD1. The CDR3 extends over 16 amino acids. The J segment lost 2 bases and the V segment lost 5 bases, leaving 6 bases of the junction unmatched. Germline lookup yields CDR1 MDHEN and CDR2 SYDVKM. The CDR3 DNA is TGTGCCAGCAGTAACTCCGGGACAGGGGGCAATCAGCCCCAGCATTTT. Protein product: CASSNSGTGGNQPQHF. Complete variable domain (other parts from reference TRBV28 and TRBJ1-5): DVKVTQSSRYLVKRTGEKVFLECVQDMDHENMFWYRQDPGLGLRLIYFSYDVKMKEKGDIPEGYSVSREKKERFSLILESASTNQTSMYLCASSNSGTGGNQPQHFGDGTRLSIL.

On this clonotype itself: A much larger clone sits a single nucleotide away, making a read error possible. This chain uses TRBV24-1 with TRBJ2-5; D might be TRBD2 (6 bases). Germline loops: CDR1 KGHDR, CDR2 SFDVKD. The CDR3 covers 16 residues. Trimming removed 3 bases at V and 11 bases at J, with 24 bases between. CDR3 protein: CATSDLGGADYNEQYF. CDR3 bases: TGTGCCACCAGTGATCTGGGGGGAGCGGACTACAATGAGCAGTACTTC.

This clonotype appeared a few times. The V gene is TRBV27, the J gene TRBJ2-1; TRBD2 agrees at 11 bases. V was pared by 4 bases and J by 0 bases, with 2 bases of the junction left unmatched. The length of the CDR3 is 16 residues. Germline V gives CDR1 MNHEY, CDR2 SMNVEV (reference sequence). DNA for the CDR3: TGTGCCAGCAGTTCCGGGACTAGCGGCTCCTACAATGAGCAGTTCTTC. Its translation is CASSSGTSGSYNEQFF.

This clonotype has only a few counts. The V call is TRBV20-1, the J call TRBJ2-2; D unresolved. V dropped 4 bases and J dropped 4 bases, with 16 bases sitting between them. Per the germline V gene, CDR1 is DFQATT and CDR2 is SNEGSKA (reference sequence). This CDR3 spans 15 amino acids. The CDR3 loop reads CSANPYRVLTGELFF. The CDR3 DNA reads TGCAGTGCTAATCCATATAGAGTCCTCACCGGGGAGCTGTTTTTT.

V gene TRBV27 combines with J gene TRBJ2-4; possible D gene TRBD2, 6 bases. V shed 4 bases and J shed 6 bases, with 10 bases lying between them. Germline V gene lookup returns CDR1 MNHEY and CDR2 SMNVEV (reference sequence). The CDR3 is made up of 13 amino acids. The CDR3 sequence is CASSWGERNIQYF. Here the CDR3 DNA reads TGTGCCAGCAGTTGGGGGGAGCGAAACATTCAGTACTTC.

The rearrangement links TRBV4-1 to TRBJ2-7, with 10 bases aligning to TRBD2. Germline CDR1 and CDR2: MGHRA and YSYEKL. CDR3 length: 15 amino acids. J gave up 7 bases and V 4 bases, and 10 bases lay outside the gene matches. The DNA of the CDR3 is TGCGCCAGCAGCCCTACTAGCGGGAATCTCAATGAGCAGTACTTC. Translating it yields CASSPTSGNLNEQYF.